The 6 T cell receptor beta chains presented below share a single source sample, sequenced in a study of technical replicates of blood from several donors. Measured with immunoSEQ multiplex PCR; TCRdb has only the in-frame clones, and not every one. Among some 87,000 clones, around 96% were seen once, and the ten largest hold approximately 0.3%. Sequencing was done on a sample of T cells isolated from PBMCs. The receptors were gathered from a human donor in good health.

The rearrangement uses TRBV7-3 and TRBJ2-2, with a possible D match to TRBD2 (6 bases). The CDR3 covers 16 residues. Trimming shortened V by 2 bases and J by 5 bases, and 15 bases separated the two germline ends. Germline V gene data show CDR1 as SGHTA and CDR2 as FQGTGA. CDR3 protein: CASSLGGAGRTGELFF. CDR3 coding DNA: TGTGCCAGCAGCTTAGGTGGGGCAGGGAGGACCGGGGAGCTGTTTTTT.

The chain combines TRBV7-2 with TRBJ2-5; 7 nucleotides line up with TRBD2. Germline loops: CDR1 SGHTA, CDR2 FQGNSA. The CDR3 totals 19 residues. V was pared by 5 bases and J by 5 bases, with 23 bases of the junction left unmatched. CDR3 sequence reads: CASSNLRVHQRGSEETQYF. The CDR3, as DNA: TGTGCCAGCAGCAACCTCAGGGTTCACCAGCGGGGCTCGGAGGAGACCCAGTACTTC.

The gene calls are TRBV5-6 and TRBJ2-1; D unresolved. From germline, CDR1 is SGHDT and CDR2 YYEEEE. Trimming stripped 8 bases from V and 8 bases from J, with 11 bases between. The CDR3 contains 11 residues. In DNA, the CDR3 is TGTGCCAGTTCCCTATTGTATGAGCAGTTCTTC. This codes for CASSLLYEQFF.

The chain couples TRBV2 to TRBJ1-3; 7 bases map to TRBD1. Germline CDR1 reads SNHLY; CDR2 reads FYNNEI. The CDR3 runs 17 residues. V was clipped by 5 bases and J by 2 bases; unmatched bases: 12. The CDR3 loop is CASSTPLATGTGNTIYF. The CDR3 bases are TGTGCCAGCAGTACTCCTCTTGCGACAGGGACTGGAAACACCATATATTTT.

The rearrangement joins TRBV10-2 to TRBJ2-7; the match to TRBD1 covers 8 bases. CDR3 length: 14 amino acids. V shed 3 bases and J 2 bases; nucleotides not matched to a gene: 3. The germline gives CDR1 WSHSY, CDR2 SAAADI. CDR3 nucleotides: TGCGCCAGCAGTGAAGGACAGGGCCCCTACGAGCAGTACTTC. Protein product: CASSEGQGPYEQYF.

The genes are TRBV9 and TRBJ2-7, with TRBD2 identical over 13 bases. The germline CDR1 and CDR2 sequences are SGDLS and YYNGEE. The V segment lost 1 base and the J segment 6 bases; nucleotides outside the gene matches: 10. There are 17 residues in the CDR3. CDR3 loop: CASSVYGLAGETREQYF. CDR3 coding DNA: TGTGCCAGCAGCGTATACGGACTAGCGGGAGAAACGCGCGAGCAGTACTTC.